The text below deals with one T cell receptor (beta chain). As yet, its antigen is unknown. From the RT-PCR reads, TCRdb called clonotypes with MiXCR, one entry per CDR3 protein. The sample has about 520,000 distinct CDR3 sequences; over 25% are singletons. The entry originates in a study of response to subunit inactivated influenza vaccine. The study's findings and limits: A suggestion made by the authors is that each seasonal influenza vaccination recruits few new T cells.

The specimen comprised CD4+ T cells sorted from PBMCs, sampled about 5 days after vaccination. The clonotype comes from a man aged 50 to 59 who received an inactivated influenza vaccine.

This CDR3 reads CSAKRGGPRETQYF. CDR3 DNA sequence: TGCAGTGCTAAGCGGGGGGGCCCGCGCGAGACCCAGTACTTC. The rearrangement uses TRBV20-1 and TRBJ2-5; 10 positions agree with TRBD2. Looked up from germline, CDR1 is DFQATT and CDR2 is SNEGSKA (reference sequence). This CDR3 is 14 amino acids long. J gave up 5 bases and V 4 bases, and 7 bases lay outside the gene matches.